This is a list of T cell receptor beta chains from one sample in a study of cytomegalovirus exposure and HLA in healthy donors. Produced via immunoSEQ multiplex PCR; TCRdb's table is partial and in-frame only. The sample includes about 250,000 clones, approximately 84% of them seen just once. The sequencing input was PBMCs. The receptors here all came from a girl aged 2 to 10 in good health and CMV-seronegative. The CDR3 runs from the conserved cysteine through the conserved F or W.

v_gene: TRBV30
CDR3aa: CAWLLAGHPMADTQYF

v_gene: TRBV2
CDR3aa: CASRRTVSSYEQYF

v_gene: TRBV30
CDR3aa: CAGGGDTHTQYF

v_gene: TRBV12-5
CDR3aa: CASGPGLEIRTGELFF

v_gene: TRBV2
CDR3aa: CASVARRQNTEAFF

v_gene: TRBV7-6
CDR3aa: CASSLKGVKLFF

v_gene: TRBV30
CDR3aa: CAWSRQNTEAFF

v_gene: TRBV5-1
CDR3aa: CASSLVQRNTEAFF

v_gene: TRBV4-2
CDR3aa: CASSQGDRNQETQYF

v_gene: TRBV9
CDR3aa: CASSTDRAGGNTIYF

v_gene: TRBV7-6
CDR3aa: CASSPPTSRSYEQYF

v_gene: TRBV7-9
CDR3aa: CATPPGQGATGELFF

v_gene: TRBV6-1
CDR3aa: CASKPGTANQPQHF

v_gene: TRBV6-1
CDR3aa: CASSELSSADSYGYTF

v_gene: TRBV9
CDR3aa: CASSAGLREKLFF

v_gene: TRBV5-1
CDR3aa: CASSLTRVISGNTIYF

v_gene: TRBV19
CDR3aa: CASSTLGVSRETQYF

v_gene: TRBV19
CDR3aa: CASSTPRDIPEKLFF

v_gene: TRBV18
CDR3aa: CASSPGREAREQYF

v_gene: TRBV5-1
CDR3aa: CASSSPGQGSNTEAFF

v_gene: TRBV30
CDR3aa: CAWSSGSTGSQPQHF

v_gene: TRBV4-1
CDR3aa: CASSRGHSDTEAFF

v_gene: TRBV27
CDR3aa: CASSFEGESEQFF

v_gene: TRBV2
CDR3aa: CASTSPGQVSYEQYF

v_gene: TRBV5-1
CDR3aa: CASSLATSGISVTQYF

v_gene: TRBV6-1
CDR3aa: CASTEQGGYGYTF

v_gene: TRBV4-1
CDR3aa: CASSLPSGSYNEQFF

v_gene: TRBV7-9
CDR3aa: CASSLVRESLFYEQYF

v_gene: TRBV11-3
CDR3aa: CASSSRGTEAFF

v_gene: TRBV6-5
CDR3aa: CASSYGRGSPHEQYF

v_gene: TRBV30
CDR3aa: CAWRVAGGGDEQYF

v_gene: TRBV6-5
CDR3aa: CASSQDGVKGEAFF

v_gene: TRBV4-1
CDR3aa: CASSQGTGVEKLFF

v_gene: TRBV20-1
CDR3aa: CSARDPNEAFF

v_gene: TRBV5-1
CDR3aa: CASSPVAGADREQYF

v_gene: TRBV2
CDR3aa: CASREDRATEAFF

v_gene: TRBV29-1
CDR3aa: CSVEGKRQETQYF

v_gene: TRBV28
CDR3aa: CASSLGGRGGYTF

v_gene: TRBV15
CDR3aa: CATSRGRGAGTDTQYF

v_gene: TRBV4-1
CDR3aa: CASSQEGGYHTDTQYF

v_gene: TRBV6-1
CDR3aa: CASSRGLYNEQFF

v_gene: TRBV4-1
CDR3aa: CASSHLGSTSQPQHF

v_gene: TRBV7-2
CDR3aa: CASSSTSGRANEQFF

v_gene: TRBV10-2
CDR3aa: CASSRASGGTGELFF